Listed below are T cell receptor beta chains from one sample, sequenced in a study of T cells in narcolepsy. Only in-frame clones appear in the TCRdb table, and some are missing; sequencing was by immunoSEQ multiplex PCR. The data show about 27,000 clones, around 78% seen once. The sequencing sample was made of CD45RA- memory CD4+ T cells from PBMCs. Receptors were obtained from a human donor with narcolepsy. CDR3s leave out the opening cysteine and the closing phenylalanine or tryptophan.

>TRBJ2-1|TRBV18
ASSPAGVYNEQF
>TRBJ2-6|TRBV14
ASSLANGANVLT
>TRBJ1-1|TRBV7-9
ASRPRAQGDGNTEAF
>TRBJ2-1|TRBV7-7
ASSLASYNEQF
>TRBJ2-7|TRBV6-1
ASSPTYEQY
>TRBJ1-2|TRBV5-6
ASSLPGGGYGYT
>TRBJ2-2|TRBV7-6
ASSLMTGELF
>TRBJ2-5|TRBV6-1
ASSENVASGGETQY
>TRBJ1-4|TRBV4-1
ASSQPNRDAAGKVF
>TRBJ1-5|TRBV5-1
ASSLVSHGQSNQPQH
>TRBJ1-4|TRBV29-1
SVEGTATNEKLF
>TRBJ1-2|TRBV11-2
ASSWQDRGNYGYT
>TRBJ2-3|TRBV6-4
ASSDPRGGEITDTQY
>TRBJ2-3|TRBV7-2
ASSLSGGATPDTQY
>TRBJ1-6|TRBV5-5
ASSQVAGSSSPLH
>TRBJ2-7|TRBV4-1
ASSQIVGGGDLSYEQY
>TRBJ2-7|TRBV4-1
ASSRTSGDSYEQY
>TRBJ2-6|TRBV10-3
AISETGNGANVLT
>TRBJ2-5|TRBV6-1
ASRKDTETQY
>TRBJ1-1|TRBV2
ASRRLARDTEAF
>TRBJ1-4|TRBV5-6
ASSWDRLNEKLF
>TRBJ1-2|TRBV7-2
ASSQSSDGYT
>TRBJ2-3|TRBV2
ASSGTIAADTQY
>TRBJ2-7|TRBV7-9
ASSRGLRTDLWPYGQY
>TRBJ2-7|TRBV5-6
ASSRQGVREQY
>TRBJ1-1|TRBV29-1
SVEGGRAGTEAF
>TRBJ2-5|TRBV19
ASSPRQGRETQY
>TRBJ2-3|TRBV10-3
AISLAGGQGDTQY
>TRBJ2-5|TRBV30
AWSVRQRGDSETQY